This paragraph covers one T cell receptor beta chain sequence. This clone was observed a single time. Its antigen has not been determined. Qualities for individual bases were not recorded, and no much larger clone is one base off. Because repertoires were sampled repeatedly during chemoradiotherapy, clonal expansion in the tumor microenvironment could be followed. This entry is derived from a study of chemoradiotherapy in HPV16-positive cancers (dated by TCRdb to between 2021 and 2024). For the wider study: Using functional T-cell assays on cells from a couple of HPV16-positive patients, the researchers defined candidate HPV-specific T-cell clones and common TCR motifs. The candidate HPV-specific TCRs and motifs were subsequently tracked in TCR repertoires obtained from some 80 patients with HPV-related cancers. The study set out to ask whether T-cell immunity against the HPV oncoproteins E6 and E7 changes over the course of chemoradiotherapy and whether that immunity affects survival.

The research as a whole found: Only two HPV16-positive patients were used to derive the functional definition of HPV-specific T cells, and the survival association was reported for HPV16-positive patients. Expansion of candidate HPV-specific clones and E7-related TCR motifs was observed in the tumor microenvironment during treatment, whereas no such expansion was observed for non-HPV-specific T cells. In HPV16-positive patients, expansion of HPV-responsive T cells during chemoradiotherapy was associated with improved recurrence-free survival.

V and J lose 2 bases and 3 bases, and a span of 8 bases separates them. Sequences MNHEY (CDR1) and SMNVEV (CDR2) are obtained from the germline V gene (reference sequence). The CDR3 starts with the cysteine, ends with the phenylalanine, and has 14 residues. Just CDR3 DNA is preserved here, 42 bases in frame from base 1. The library was built by means of the immunoSEQ multiplex PCR assay. TCRdb limited this immuneACCESS table to in-frame rearrangements with V and J called. A share of clones is missing; checked studies link under half to unresolved V genes, and the rest is unexplained. For this sample the table gives roughly 70,000 clones, of which about 88% were detected only once. The top ten clones comprise 4% to 4.5% of the sample.

The V and J genes are TRBV27 and TRBJ2-1; 6 matching bases give a weak D call of TRBD1. The clonotype comes from a human donor with HPV-associated anogenital cancer. The sample in question was blood, obtained from a patient who underwent chemoradiotherapy. CDR3 loop: CASSLGQHYNEQFF. The base sequence is TGTGCCAGCAGTTTAGGACAGCACTACAATGAGCAGTTCTTC.